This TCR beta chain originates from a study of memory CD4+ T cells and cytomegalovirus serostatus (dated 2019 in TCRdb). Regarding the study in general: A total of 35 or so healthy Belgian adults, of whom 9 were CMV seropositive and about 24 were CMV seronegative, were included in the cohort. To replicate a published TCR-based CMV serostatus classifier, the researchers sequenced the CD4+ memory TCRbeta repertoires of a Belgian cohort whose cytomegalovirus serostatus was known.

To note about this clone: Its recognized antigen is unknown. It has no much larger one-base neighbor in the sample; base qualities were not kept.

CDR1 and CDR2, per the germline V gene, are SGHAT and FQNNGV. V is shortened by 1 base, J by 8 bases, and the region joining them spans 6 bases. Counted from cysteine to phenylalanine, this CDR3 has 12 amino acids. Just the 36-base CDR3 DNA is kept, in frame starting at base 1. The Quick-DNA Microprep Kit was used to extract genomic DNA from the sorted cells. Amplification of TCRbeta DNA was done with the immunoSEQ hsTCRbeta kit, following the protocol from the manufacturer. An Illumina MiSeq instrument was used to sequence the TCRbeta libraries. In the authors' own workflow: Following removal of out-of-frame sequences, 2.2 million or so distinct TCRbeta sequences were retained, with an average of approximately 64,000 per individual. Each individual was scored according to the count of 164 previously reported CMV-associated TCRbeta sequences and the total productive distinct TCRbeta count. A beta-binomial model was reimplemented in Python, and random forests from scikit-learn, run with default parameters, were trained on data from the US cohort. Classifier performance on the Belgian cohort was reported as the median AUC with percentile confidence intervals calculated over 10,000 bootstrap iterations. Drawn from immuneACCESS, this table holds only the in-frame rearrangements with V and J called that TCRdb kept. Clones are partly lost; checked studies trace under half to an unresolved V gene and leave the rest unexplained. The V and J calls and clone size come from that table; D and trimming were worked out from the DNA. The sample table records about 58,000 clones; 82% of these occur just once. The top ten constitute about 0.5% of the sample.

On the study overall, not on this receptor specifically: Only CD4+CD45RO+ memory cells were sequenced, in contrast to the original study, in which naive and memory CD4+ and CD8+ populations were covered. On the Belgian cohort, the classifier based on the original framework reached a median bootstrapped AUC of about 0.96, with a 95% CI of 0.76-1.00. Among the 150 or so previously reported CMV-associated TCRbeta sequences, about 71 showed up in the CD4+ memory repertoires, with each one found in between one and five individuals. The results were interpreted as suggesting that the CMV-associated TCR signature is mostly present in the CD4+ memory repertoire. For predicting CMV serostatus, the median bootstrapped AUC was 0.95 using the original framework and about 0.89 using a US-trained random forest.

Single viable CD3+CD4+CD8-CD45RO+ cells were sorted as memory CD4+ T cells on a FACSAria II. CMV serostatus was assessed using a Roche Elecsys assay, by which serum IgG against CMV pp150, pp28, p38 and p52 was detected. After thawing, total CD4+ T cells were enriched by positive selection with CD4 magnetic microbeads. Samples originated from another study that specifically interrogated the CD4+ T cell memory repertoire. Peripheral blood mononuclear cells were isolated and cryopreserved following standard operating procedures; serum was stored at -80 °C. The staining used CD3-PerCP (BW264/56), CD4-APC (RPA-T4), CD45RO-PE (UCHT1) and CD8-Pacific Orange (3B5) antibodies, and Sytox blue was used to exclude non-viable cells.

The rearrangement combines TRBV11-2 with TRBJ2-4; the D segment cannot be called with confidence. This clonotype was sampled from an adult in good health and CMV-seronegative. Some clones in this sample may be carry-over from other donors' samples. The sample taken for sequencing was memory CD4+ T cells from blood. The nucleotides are TGTGCCAGCAGCTTAGTTGGGGACATTCAGTACTTC. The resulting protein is CASSLVGDIQYF. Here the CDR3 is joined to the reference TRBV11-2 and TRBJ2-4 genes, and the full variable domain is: EAGVAQSPRYKIIEKRQSVAFWCNPISGHATLYWYQQILGQGPKLLIQFQNNGVVDDSQLPKDRFSAERLKGVDSTLKIQPAKLEDSAVYLCASSLVGDIQYFGAGTRLSVL.